The T cell receptor beta chain under discussion was sequenced for a study of OX40 agonist ivuxolimab in advanced cancers. For the study at large: Patient treatment consisted of intravenous ivuxolimab administration every 2 weeks at 0.01 to 10 mg/kg. The dose-escalation group included hepatocellular carcinoma, melanoma, renal cell carcinoma and head and neck cancer. Mean age around 60 years, range 23 to 79; 82.7% male.

This CDR3 has 16 amino acids. Germline CDR1 and CDR2: SGHTA and FQGNSA. The J segment lost 4 bases and the V segment lost 3 bases, leaving 11 bases of the junction unmatched. The assay was immunoSEQ multiplex PCR, and TCRdb's table has in-frame clones only and misses some. The table shows roughly 100,000 clones, with 85% to 90% occurring only once. This clone was counted between two and nine times. What it binds is not known. Study results and caveats: Researchers did not determine the expanded peripheral T cells' antigen specificity.

The sample was CD4+ or CD8+ T cells sorted from blood, taken in a trial of the OX40 agonist ivuxolimab. The chain recombines TRBV7-2 with TRBJ2-7; TRBD2 agrees at 8 bases. This sequence was found in an adult with an advanced solid tumor such as melanoma, head and neck, liver or kidney cancer. Here the CDR3 DNA reads TGTGCCAGCAGCTTTCTGTCACTAGCGGCTGGATACGAGCAGTACTTC. It translates to CASSFLSLAAGYEQYF. Based on the CDR3 plus reference TRBV7-2 and TRBJ2-7, the full variable domain is GAGVSQSPSNKVTEKGKDVELRCDPISGHTALYWYRQSLGQGLEFLIYFQGNSAPDKSGLPSDRFSAERTGGSVSTLTIQRTQQEDSAVYLCASSFLSLAAGYEQYFGPGTRLTVT.